This T cell receptor (beta chain) was recorded in a study of brain T cells in children with intractable seizures. Concerning this clone itself: The antigen is undetermined.

Germline CDR1 is MNHEY and CDR2 is SVGAGI. The CDR3 consists of 13 residues. V was pared by 8 bases and J by 2 bases, with 13 bases between. Generated by immunoSEQ multiplex PCR, the TCRdb table keeps only in-frame clones and is missing some. The sample gives tens of thousands of clones, 93% of which show up once; over 1.5% is in the top ten. Notes on the study in general: Pre- and post-surgery blood differed in depth, so pre-surgery absences may be undersampling. Patients' HCMV serostatus was unknown; virus specificity rests on CDR3 similarity alone.

Sequencing was limited to surgery cases with top T cell transcript signatures in brain tissue. Pre-surgery treatment included at least one anti-epileptic drug. The input for sequencing was peripheral blood, taken at surgery. The chain uses TRBV6-5 and TRBJ2-7; D uncertain. The sequence was obtained from a boy under two years old with tuberous sclerosis and intractable seizures. The CDR3 sequence is CASAPPGAYEQYF. CDR3 nucleotide sequence: TGTGCCAGCGCCCCCCCCGGCGCCTACGAGCAGTACTTC.